This T cell receptor (beta chain) was captured by sequencing in a study of T cell responses to AZD1222 COVID-19 vaccine. Whole-study results and caveats: Spike-specific TCR breadth and depth rose after two AZD1222 doses.

Note on this clone: Its antigen remains unknown.

Trimming pared 0 bases from V and 1 base from J, leaving 10 bases between. This CDR3 has 17 amino acids. The germline V gene has CDR1 LNHNV and CDR2 YYDKDF (reference sequence). TCRdb keeps only in-frame clones here, not all; method: immunoSEQ multiplex PCR. The sample includes roughly 110,000 clones, more than 80% of them seen just once. The chain is built from TRBV15 and TRBJ1-6; D uncertain. This TCR was recovered from an adult in good health. Sample: peripheral blood, taken on day 0 of AZD1222 vaccination. DNA for the CDR3: TGTGCCACCAGCAGAGAATCCGTTGTATCCTATAATTCACCCCTCCACTTT. Its protein product is CATSRESVVSYNSPLHF.